This record covers a single T cell receptor (beta chain). The target antigen is unknown. This entry is derived from a study of cytotoxic CD8 clonotypes in ibrutinib-treated CLL. Study-wide context: Sequenced samples delivered averages of 200,000 to 300,000 productive templates and around 90,000 productive rearrangements.

Study results and limitations: Public clonotypes (which were uncommon) either contracted or remained stable on treatment.

CDR1 SGHRS and CDR2 YFSETQ come from the germline V gene. CDR3 length: 15 residues. V lost 0 bases and J 3 bases, leaving 10 bases between the germline ends. With sequencing, the targeted depth ranged from 1 in 200,000 to 1 in 1 million T cells. Method: immunoSEQ multiplex PCR; TCRdb's copy keeps in-frame clones and lacks some. Among tens of thousands of clones, 50% to 70% were seen once, and the ten largest hold approximately 20%. The V call is TRBV5-1, the J call TRBJ1-3; D remains ambiguous. Material: PBMCs, obtained after 24 months of ibrutinib treatment. This receptor was identified in a human donor with chronic lymphocytic leukemia. The CDR3 spells CASSLGLSLGNTIYF. CDR3 DNA sequence: TGCGCCAGCAGCTTGGGGCTTTCCCTTGGAAACACCATATATTTT.